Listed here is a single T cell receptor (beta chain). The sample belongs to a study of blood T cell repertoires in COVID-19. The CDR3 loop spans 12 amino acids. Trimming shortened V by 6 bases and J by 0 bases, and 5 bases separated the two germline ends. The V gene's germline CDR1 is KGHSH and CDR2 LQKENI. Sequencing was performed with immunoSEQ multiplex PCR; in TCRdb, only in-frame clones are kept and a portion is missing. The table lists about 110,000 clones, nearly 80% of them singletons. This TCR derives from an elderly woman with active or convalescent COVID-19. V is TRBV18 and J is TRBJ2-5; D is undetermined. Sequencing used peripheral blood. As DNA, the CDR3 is TGTGCCAGCTCCCCTGACCAAGAGACCCAGTACTTC. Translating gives CASSPDQETQYF.